The clone carrying this T cell receptor beta chain is judged medium-sized. This beta chain represents an off-target read in a library built for alpha chains; its size is of limited meaning. The data are from a study of spatial heterogeneity in lung cancer. Study context: Alpha-chain sequences were consistently detected in smaller numbers than beta-chain sequences.

V lost 6 bases, J lost 3 bases, and 9 bases stayed unmatched. This CDR3 contains 15 residues. Time point meaning: sample taken at primary tumor resection. From tumor, nontumor lung or frozen PBMC, whole RNA was taken unsorted for sequencing. Just over 70 TRACERx patients with early, untreated non-small cell lung cancer donated samples. Every TCR cDNA molecule bore its own unique molecular identifier. TCRdb passed the 5' RACE reads through MiXCR, listing each CDR3 protein once. The sample gives about 11,000 distinct CDR3 sequences, around 3.9% of which show up once; over 6.5% is in the top ten. This receptor was taken from a male donor with early-stage non-small cell lung cancer. The chain recombines TRBV12-3 or TRBV12-4 with TRBJ2-7, with TRBD1 matching over 9 bases. The sample consisted of normal lung tissue next to the tumor, taken at surgery. The CDR3: CASSSLGTGHYEQYF. The CDR3 nucleotides are TGTGCCAGCAGCTCCCTCGGGACAGGGCACTACGAGCAGTACTTC.